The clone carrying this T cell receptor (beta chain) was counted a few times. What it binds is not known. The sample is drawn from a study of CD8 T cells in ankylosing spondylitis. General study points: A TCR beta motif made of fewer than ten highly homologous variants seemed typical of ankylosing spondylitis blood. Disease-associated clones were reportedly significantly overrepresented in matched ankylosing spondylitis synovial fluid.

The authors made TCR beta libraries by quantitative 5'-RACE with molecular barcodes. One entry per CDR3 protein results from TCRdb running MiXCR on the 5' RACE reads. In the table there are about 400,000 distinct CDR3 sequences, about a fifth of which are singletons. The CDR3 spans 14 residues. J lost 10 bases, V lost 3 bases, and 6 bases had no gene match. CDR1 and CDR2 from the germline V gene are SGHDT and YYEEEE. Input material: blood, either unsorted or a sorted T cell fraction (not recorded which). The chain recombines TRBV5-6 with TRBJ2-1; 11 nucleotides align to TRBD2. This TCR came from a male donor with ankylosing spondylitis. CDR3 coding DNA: TGTGCCAGCAGCTCACTAGCGGGAGCATCCGAGCAGTTCTTC. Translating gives CASSSLAGASEQFF.